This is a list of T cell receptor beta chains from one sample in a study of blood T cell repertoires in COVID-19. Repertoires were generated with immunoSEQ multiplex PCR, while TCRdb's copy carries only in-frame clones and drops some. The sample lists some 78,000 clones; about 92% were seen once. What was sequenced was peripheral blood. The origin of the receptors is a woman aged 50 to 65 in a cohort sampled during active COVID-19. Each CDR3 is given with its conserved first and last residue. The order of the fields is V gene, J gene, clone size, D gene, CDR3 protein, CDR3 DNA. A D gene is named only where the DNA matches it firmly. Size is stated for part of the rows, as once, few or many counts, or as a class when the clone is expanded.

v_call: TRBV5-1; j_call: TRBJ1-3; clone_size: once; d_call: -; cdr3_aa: CASSRFGGQDTIYF; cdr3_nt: TGCGCCAGCAGCCGCTTCGGGGGGCAGGACACCATATATTTT
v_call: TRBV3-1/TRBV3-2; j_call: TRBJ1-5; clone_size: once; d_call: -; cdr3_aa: CASSRDQGRQPQHF; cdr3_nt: TGTGCCAGCAGCCGAGATCAGGGTCGTCAGCCCCAGCATTTT
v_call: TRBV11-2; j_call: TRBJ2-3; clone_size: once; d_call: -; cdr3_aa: CASSLGPDTQYF; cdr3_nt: TGTGCCAGCAGCTTAGGGCCCGATACGCAGTATTTT
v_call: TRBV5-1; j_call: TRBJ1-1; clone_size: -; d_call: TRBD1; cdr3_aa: CASRLEGRGVNTEAFF; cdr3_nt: TGCGCCAGCAGATTAGAGGGCAGGGGGGTGAACACTGAAGCTTTCTTT
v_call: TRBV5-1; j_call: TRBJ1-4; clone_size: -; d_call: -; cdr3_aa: CASTTGGVTNEKLFF; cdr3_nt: TGCGCCAGCACCACCGGGGGGGTAACTAATGAAAAACTGTTTTTT
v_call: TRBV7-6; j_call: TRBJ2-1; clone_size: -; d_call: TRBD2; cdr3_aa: CASSFPGTSPSDEQFF; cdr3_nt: TGTGCCAGCAGCTTTCCCGGGACTAGCCCCAGCGATGAGCAGTTCTTC
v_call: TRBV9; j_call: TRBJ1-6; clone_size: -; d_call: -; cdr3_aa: CASSIAGNYNSPLHF; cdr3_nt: TGTGCCAGCAGCATCGCAGGGAACTACAATTCACCCCTCCACTTT
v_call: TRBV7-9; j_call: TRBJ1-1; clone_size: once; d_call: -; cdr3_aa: CASASGPEAFF; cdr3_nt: TGTGCCAGCGCTAGCGGCCCAGAAGCTTTCTTT
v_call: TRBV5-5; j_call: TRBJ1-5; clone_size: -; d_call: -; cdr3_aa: CASSPSGIQPQHF; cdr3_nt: TGTGCCAGCAGCCCATCAGGGATCCAGCCCCAGCATTTT
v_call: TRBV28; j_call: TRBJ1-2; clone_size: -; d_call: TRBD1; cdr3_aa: CASSGSGTGNYGYTF; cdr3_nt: TGTGCCAGCAGTGGCTCCGGGACAGGAAACTATGGCTACACCTTC
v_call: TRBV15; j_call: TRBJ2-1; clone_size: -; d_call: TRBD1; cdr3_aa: CATSRDDWVRQGSSYNEQFF; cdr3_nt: TGTGCCACCAGCAGAGATGATTGGGTTAGACAGGGGAGCTCCTACAATGAGCAGTTCTTC
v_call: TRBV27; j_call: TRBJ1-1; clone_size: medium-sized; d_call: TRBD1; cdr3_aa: CASSLSNGQGGAEAFF; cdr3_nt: TGTGCCAGCAGTTTATCGAACGGACAGGGGGGGGCTGAAGCTTTCTTT
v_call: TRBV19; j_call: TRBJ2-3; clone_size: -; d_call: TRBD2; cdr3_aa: CASSRTSGRVDTQYF; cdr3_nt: TGTGCCAGTAGCCGGACTAGCGGGAGAGTAGATACGCAGTATTTT
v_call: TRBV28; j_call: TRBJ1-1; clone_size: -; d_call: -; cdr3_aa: CASSLRQPEAFF; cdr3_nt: TGTGCCAGCAGTTTAAGACAGCCTGAAGCTTTCTTT
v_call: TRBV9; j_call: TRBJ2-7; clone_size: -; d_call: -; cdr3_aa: CASSVGDSAYEQYF; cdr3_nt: TGTGCCAGCAGCGTAGGGGACTCGGCCTACGAGCAGTACTTC
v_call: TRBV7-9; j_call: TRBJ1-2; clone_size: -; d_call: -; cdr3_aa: CASSLDRGGYTF; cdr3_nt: TGTGCCAGCAGCTTAGATAGGGGTGGCTACACCTTC
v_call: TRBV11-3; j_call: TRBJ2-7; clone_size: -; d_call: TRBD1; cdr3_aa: CASSSGTGSDEQYF; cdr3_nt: TGTGCCAGCAGCTCCGGGACAGGGTCTGACGAGCAGTACTTC
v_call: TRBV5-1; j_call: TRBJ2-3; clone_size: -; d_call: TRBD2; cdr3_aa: CASSSLGGSGDTQYF; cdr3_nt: TGCGCCAGCAGCTCCCTGGGCGGGAGCGGGGATACGCAGTATTTT
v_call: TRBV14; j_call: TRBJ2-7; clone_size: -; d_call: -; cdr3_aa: CASSQDRGYEQYF; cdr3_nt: TGTGCCAGCAGCCAAGATCGCGGTTACGAGCAGTACTTC
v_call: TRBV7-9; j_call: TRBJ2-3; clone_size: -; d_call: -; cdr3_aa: CASSTSEGGESDTQYF; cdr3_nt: TGTGCCAGCAGCACCTCTGAGGGGGGGGAGTCAGATACGCAGTATTTT
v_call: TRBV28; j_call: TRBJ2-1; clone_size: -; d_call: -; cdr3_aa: CASSLIAEVNEQFF; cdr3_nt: TGTGCCAGCAGTTTAATAGCGGAGGTCAATGAGCAGTTCTTC
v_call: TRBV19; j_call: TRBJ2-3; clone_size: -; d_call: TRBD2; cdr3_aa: CASSIRLAGGIYTDTQYF; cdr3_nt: TGTGCCAGTAGTATCCGGCTAGCGGGAGGTATATACACAGATACGCAGTATTTT
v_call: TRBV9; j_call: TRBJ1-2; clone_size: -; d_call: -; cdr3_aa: CASSVTGYGYTF; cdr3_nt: TGTGCCAGCAGCGTTACAGGCTATGGCTACACCTTC
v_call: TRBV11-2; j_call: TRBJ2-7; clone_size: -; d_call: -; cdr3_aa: CASSLVGGYEQYF; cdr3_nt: TGTGCCAGCAGCTTAGTAGGGGGTTACGAGCAGTACTTC
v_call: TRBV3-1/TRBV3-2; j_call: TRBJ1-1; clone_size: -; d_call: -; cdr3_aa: CASSQASPGGTEAFF; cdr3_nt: TGTGCCAGCAGCCAAGCTTCTCCGGGGGGTACTGAAGCTTTCTTT
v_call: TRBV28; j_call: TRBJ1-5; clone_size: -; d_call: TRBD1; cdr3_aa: CASRQRQGEALHQPQHF; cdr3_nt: TGTGCCAGCAGACAACGACAGGGTGAAGCTCTTCATCAGCCCCAGCATTTT
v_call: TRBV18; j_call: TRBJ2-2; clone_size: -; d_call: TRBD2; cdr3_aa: CASSRSGREITGELFF; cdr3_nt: TGTGCCAGCTCACGAAGCGGGAGGGAGATCACCGGGGAGCTGTTTTTT